Presented here are 10 T cell receptor beta chains from one specimen sequenced in a study of control samples from healthy donors and cancer patients. TCRdb keeps only in-frame clones here, not all; method: immunoSEQ multiplex PCR. The repertoire holds more than 100,000 clones, with around 88% as singletons. Sequenced input: blood. All receptors come from a man in his forties or fifties in good health.

This chain uses TRBV10-1 with TRBJ1-1; D uncertain. V gave up 0 bases and J gave up 1 base, with 9 bases separating them. The CDR3 length is 15 residues. Germline assignment: CDR1 WNHNN and CDR2 SYGVQD (reference sequence). CDR3 in amino acids: CASSESRIGNTEAFF. CDR3 bases: TGCGCCAGCAGTGAGTCGAGGATAGGGAACACTGAAGCTTTCTTT.

The chain joins TRBV9 to TRBJ1-1; D might be TRBD1 (6 bases). CDR1 SGDLS and CDR2 YYNGEE come from the germline V gene. V dropped 3 bases and J dropped 8 bases, with 20 bases sitting between them. The CDR3 sequence is 15 residues long. The CDR3 sequence: CASSETGSAPREAFF. The DNA of the CDR3 is TGTGCCAGCAGCGAGACAGGATCCGCGCCCCGAGAAGCTTTCTTT.

The table lists this clone with a count of one. J is TRBJ1-5 and V is TRBV4-3; no clear D gene. V lost 0 bases, J lost 7 bases, and 19 bases lay in between. The CDR3 length is 17 residues. CDR1 and CDR2 from the germline V gene are LGHNA and YSLEER. DNA for the CDR3: TGCGCCAGCAGCCAAGAGCGAATAGGACCTCACGGGCAGCCCCAGCATTTT. It encodes CASSQERIGPHGQPQHF.

In this sample, this clone turned up once. The rearrangement links TRBV7-4 to TRBJ2-7; 7 nucleotides match TRBD1. The CDR3 is 14 residues long. Germline CDR1 SGHVT, CDR2 SQSDAQ. V lost 5 bases, J lost 5 bases, and 9 bases stayed unmatched. The chain's CDR3 is CASSIRQGFHEQYF. The DNA of the CDR3 is TGTGCCAGCAGCATTAGACAGGGATTCCACGAGCAGTACTTC.

The chain links TRBV9 to TRBJ1-4; 8 bases fit TRBD1. Germline assignment: CDR1 SGDLS and CDR2 YYNGEE. The V gene end was trimmed by 0 bases and the J gene end by 5 bases; junction bases not matched to a gene: 12. The CDR3 has 18 residues. The CDR3 nucleotides are TGTGCCAGCAGCGTAGCCCAAGGAAGGACAGGGACGAATGAAAAACTGTTTTTT. Translation: CASSVAQGRTGTNEKLFF.

J is TRBJ2-1 and V is TRBV5-4; 11 bases line up with TRBD1. The germline V gene encodes CDR1 SGHNT and CDR2 YYREEE (reference sequence). The CDR3 runs to 15 residues. V gave up 4 bases and J gave up 10 bases; unmatched junction bases: 10. The CDR3 loop reads CASSPGQGDLREQFF. CDR3 coding DNA: TGTGCCAGCAGCCCGGGACAGGGGGATCTTCGAGAGCAGTTCTTC.

V gene TRBV7-2 combines with J gene TRBJ1-5; D unclear. With 5 bases removed from V and 0 bases from J, the gap between germline ends came to 11 bases. The CDR3 covers 15 residues. CDR1 and CDR2 from the germline V gene are SGHTA and FQGNSA. In DNA, the CDR3 is TGTGCCAGCAGCCCCAGGTGGGTTAGCAATCAGCCCCAGCATTTT. This encodes CASSPRWVSNQPQHF. Using reference TRBV7-2 and TRBJ1-5 for the parts outside the CDR3, the full variable domain is GAGVSQSPSNKVTEKGKDVELRCDPISGHTALYWYRQSLGQGLEFLIYFQGNSAPDKSGLPSDRFSAERTGGSVSTLTIQRTQQEDSAVYLCASSPRWVSNQPQHFGDGTRLSIL.

As to this clone: This same CDR3 is encoded by further DNA sequences in the sample. The V call is TRBV7-9, the J call TRBJ1-1, with 8 bases aligning to TRBD1. V gave up 5 bases and J gave up 0 bases; unmatched junction bases: 5. Germline V gene data show CDR1 as SEHNR and CDR2 as FQNEAQ (reference sequence). CDR3 size: 15 residues. CDR3: CASSLGQGMNTEAFF. CDR3 nucleotide sequence: TGTGCCAGCAGCCTCGGACAGGGCATGAACACTGAAGCTTTCTTT.

This clone has more than one count but fewer than ten. The chain carries TRBV9 and TRBJ2-6; D gene unclear. The CDR3 consists of 18 residues. V was trimmed by 0 bases and J by 0 bases, leaving 13 bases between them. Looked up from germline, CDR1 is SGDLS and CDR2 is YYNGEE. The CDR3 bases are TGTGCCAGCAGCGTAGCTCCCCAGCACGTCTCTGGGGCCAACGTCCTGACTTTC. Translated: CASSVAPQHVSGANVLTF.

The V and J genes are TRBV18 and TRBJ2-7; D is unclear. CDR1 and CDR2 from the germline V gene are KGHSH and LQKENI. Trimming pared 2 bases from V and 4 bases from J, leaving 9 bases between. This CDR3 comprises 13 residues. CDR3 amino acids: CASSPVEIYEQYF. The CDR3 nucleotides read TGTGCCAGCTCACCAGTCGAAATTTACGAGCAGTACTTC. The whole variable domain, filled in from reference TRBV18 and TRBJ2-7, reads NAGVMQNPRHLVRRRGQEARLRCSPMKGHSHVYWYRQLPEEGLKFMVYLQKENIIDESGMPKERFSAEFPKEGPSILRIQQVVRGDSAAYFCASSPVEIYEQYFGPGTRLTVT.